Shown below are 6 T cell receptor beta chains from a single sample sequenced in a study of beta chain features in type 1 diabetes. Since all of the isolated RNA was reverse transcribed, expressed TCRB transcripts were what got sequenced. Profiling relied on immunoSEQ multiplex PCR, and the TCRdb table lists in-frame clones only, not all of them. Among under 90,000 clones listed, 30% to 35% were seen once. The material sequenced was stem cell memory CD4+ T cells from blood. Every receptor here comes from a woman under 30 in good health.

The CDR3 coding sequence is TGTGCCAGCTCACCCCGGGACAGGGGAACTAACTATGGCTACACCTTC. Translation: CASSPRDRGTNYGYTF. The chain couples TRBV18 to TRBJ1-2, with 10 bases matching TRBD1. The CDR3 runs 16 residues. Trimming cost V 3 bases and J 0 bases; bases outside gene matches: 4. Germline lookup yields CDR1 KGHSH and CDR2 LQKENI.

The CDR3 region is CASSPPQQGAFEQFF. CDR3 DNA: TGTGCCAGCTCACCACCACAACAGGGGGCGTTTGAGCAGTTCTTC. The J gene is TRBJ2-1, the V gene TRBV18, with 9 bases matching TRBD1. V shed 0 bases and J 9 bases; nucleotides not matched to a gene: 6. The CDR3 spans 15 residues. Germline CDR1 KGHSH, CDR2 LQKENI.

The chain carries TRBV7-2 and TRBJ1-2, with 9 bases matching TRBD1. V dropped 3 bases and J dropped 6; count of bases not matched to a gene: 5. Germline CDR1 and CDR2: SGHTA and FQGNSA. The CDR3 is made up of 14 amino acids. The CDR3 loop reads CASSLKQGAHGYTF. The DNA of the CDR3 is TGTGCCAGCAGCTTGAAACAGGGGGCTCATGGCTACACCTTC. Complete variable domain (other parts from reference TRBV7-2 and TRBJ1-2): GAGVSQSPSNKVTEKGKDVELRCDPISGHTALYWYRQSLGQGLEFLIYFQGNSAPDKSGLPSDRFSAERTGGSVSTLTIQRTQQEDSAVYLCASSLKQGAHGYTFGSGTRLTVV.

This clone was detected a few times. V usage is TRBV7-2 and J usage is TRBJ1-5; D is ambiguous. CDR3 size: 15 residues. Trimming pared 2 bases from V and 3 bases from J, leaving 11 bases between. CDR1 is SGHTA, CDR2 FQGNSA, per germline. The CDR3 reads CASSLTAVFNQPQHF. In DNA, the CDR3 is TGTGCCAGCAGCTTAACGGCGGTTTTCAATCAGCCCCAGCATTTT. Full variable domain (missing parts from reference TRBV7-2 and TRBJ1-5): GAGVSQSPSNKVTEKGKDVELRCDPISGHTALYWYRQSLGQGLEFLIYFQGNSAPDKSGLPSDRFSAERTGGSVSTLTIQRTQQEDSAVYLCASSLTAVFNQPQHFGDGTRLSIL.

The rearrangement uses TRBV9 and TRBJ2-1, with TRBD2 matching 13 bases. Germline CDR1 SGDLS, CDR2 YYNGEE. This CDR3 is 16 amino acids long. V lost 0 bases to trimming and J lost 6 bases; unmatched junction nucleotides: 3. DNA of the CDR3: TGTGCCAGCAGCGTAGCCGGACTAGCGGGAGTCAATGAGCAGTTCTTC. Protein product: CASSVAGLAGVNEQFF.

This clone showed up just a few times. This chain links TRBV4-1 with TRBJ2-5; D is undetermined. The germline V gene has CDR1 MGHRA and CDR2 YSYEKL. The CDR3 has 14 amino acids. Trimming left V 5 bases short and J 4 bases short, with 14 bases between. In DNA, the CDR3 is TGCGCCAGCAGCTACCGGAGTGGTGGAGAGACCCAGTACTTC. Translation: CASSYRSGGETQYF.